The following is a T cell receptor beta chain sequence with its context. Antigen specificity is unknown. Germline V lookup: CDR1 KGHSH, CDR2 LQKENI. The CDR3 contains 14 residues. V was shortened by 3 bases and J by 2 bases, with 10 bases between the two germline ends. Sequencing used immunoSEQ multiplex PCR; TCRdb keeps in-frame clones, though not all of them. The data hold roughly 26,000 clones, with 76% observed a single time. This sample is part of a study of OX40 agonist ivuxolimab in advanced cancers. The study's findings and limits: The average count of expanded clones was higher among CD8+ T cells than among CD4+. Low normalized T-cell clonal expansion also characterized some of the nonresponders.

The sequence was collected from an adult with an advanced solid tumor such as melanoma, head and neck, liver or kidney cancer. Specimen: CD4+ or CD8+ T cells sorted from blood, collected in a trial of the OX40 agonist ivuxolimab. The V gene is TRBV18, the J gene TRBJ1-1; tentative D call: TRBD1 (5 bases). CDR3 residues: CASSPRDSNTEAFF. CDR3 in DNA: TGTGCCAGCTCACCTCGAGACAGTAACACTGAAGCTTTCTTT.